This T cell receptor (beta chain) was profiled in a study of T cells after yellow fever vaccination. Synthesis of TCR cDNA relied on 5'RACE template switching, which attached a universal primer site and UMIs. TCRdb ran MiXCR on the 5' RACE reads and lists one entry per CDR3 protein. This table has approximately 90,000 distinct CDR3 sequences, less than 15% appearing once. After removal of 3 bases from V and 1 base from J, the junction contained 1 base not matched to a gene. The CDR3 consists of 15 residues. CDR1 LNHDA and CDR2 SQIVND come from the germline V gene (reference sequence). Overall study findings and caveats: Researchers report a weaker secondary response that nonetheless peaked faster, day 5 versus 15. From the bulk population, abundant clonotypes could contaminate and appear within FACS-sorted repertoires. Post-booster reappearance was seen for most primary-vaccination clones (roughly 96% CD4, 80% to 90% CD8).

This specimen consisted of CD8+ T cells not binding an NS4B(214-222) dextramer, sorted from PBMCs, obtained roughly 20 days after the first yellow fever vaccination. V and J are TRBV19 and TRBJ2-3; 10 bases line up with TRBD1. The clonotype originates from a man aged 18 to 29 who received the YFV17D yellow fever vaccine. As DNA, the CDR3 is TGTGCCAGTAGTATGGGGACAGGGGGCACAGATACGCAGTATTTT. Translating gives CASSMGTGGTDTQYF.